This paragraph reports one T cell receptor beta chain. Its antigen remains unidentified. The PCR ran on 60 Vbeta and 13 Jbeta primers. Sequenced by immunoSEQ multiplex PCR; TCRdb stores in-frame clones only, minus some. The sample lists over 150,000 clones; about 71% were seen once. The sample belongs to a study of cytomegalovirus exposure and HLA in healthy donors. Points from the study as a whole: Highest at DRB1 and lowest at HLA-C, TCR association rates differed among HLA loci in a later analysis. Most subjects' HLA-A and HLA-B alleles were reportedly predicted from TCR beta sequences.

From germline, CDR1 is SEHNR and CDR2 FQNEAQ (reference sequence). The CDR3 is made up of 15 amino acids. Trimming took 4 bases from V and 1 from J, leaving 10 bases between them. Sequenced: PBMCs. J is TRBJ2-2 and V is TRBV7-9, with unresolved D. The source is a man aged 45-65 years in good health and CMV-seronegative. The CDR3 DNA reads TGTGCCAGCAGCTCAGTTTACATGAACACCGGGGAGCTGTTTTTT. As protein: CASSSVYMNTGELFF.